This T cell receptor (beta chain) was captured in a study of neurological immune-mediated disorders. Study information: The multiple sclerosis group of approximately 35 included 31 relapsing-remitting and 3 secondary progressive patients.

The CDR3 contains 16 residues. The V segment lost 1 base and the J segment 2 bases; nucleotides outside the gene matches: 2. CDR1 and CDR2 (germline): PRHDT, FYEKMQ (reference sequence). TCRdb used MiXCR to reprocess the 5' RACE reads, holding one entry per CDR3 protein. The data hold about 62,000 distinct CDR3 sequences, with roughly 4% observed a single time. The sequenced sample consisted of PBMCs. The receptor's source is a woman aged 50 to 65 with multiple sclerosis. This sequence joins TRBV13 and TRBJ2-3, with TRBD2 identical over 11 bases. CDR3 amino acids: CASSLVAGGPTDTQYF. As DNA, the CDR3 is TGTGCCAGCAGCTTAGTAGCGGGAGGGCCCACAGATACGCAGTATTTT.